This note documents a single T cell receptor beta chain sequence. V was clipped by 2 bases and J by 2 bases, with 10 bases between them. The CDR3 covers 14 residues. The V gene's germline CDR1 is KGHSY and CDR2 FQNENV. The repertoire was sequenced with immunoSEQ multiplex PCR; TCRdb's copy has only in-frame clones and lacks some. The table lists approximately 130,000 clones, 75% to 95% of them singletons. The data were obtained in a study of OX40 agonist ivuxolimab in advanced cancers. Study-wide context: The patients received ivuxolimab by intravenous route every 2 weeks at 0.01 to 10 mg/kg.

This chain joins TRBV16 and TRBJ2-7; TRBD1 might be the D (6 bases). The sample consisted of CD4+ or CD8+ T cells sorted from blood, taken in a trial of the OX40 agonist ivuxolimab. The source of this sequence is an adult with an advanced solid tumor such as melanoma, head and neck, liver or kidney cancer. The CDR3 spells CASSQGGRTYEQYF. Written as DNA, the CDR3 is TGTGCCAGCAGCCAAGGGGGCCGAACCTACGAGCAGTACTTC.